This TCR beta chain stems from a study of T cells in Graves' hyperthyroidism and ophthalmopathy. The CDR3 covers 14 residues. Germline CDR1 reads SGHAT; CDR2 reads FQNNGV. The V end was cut by 5 bases, the J end by 1 base, with 11 bases between. This clonotype was recorded at least ten times. TCR beta CDR3 regions were amplified from RNA. HTBI primers were employed in a first-round RT-PCR of the TCR CDR3. TCRdb analysed the multiplex PCR reads with MiXCR anew, one entry per CDR3 protein. The top ten hold more than 50% of the sample, which has over 150,000 distinct CDR3 sequences, less than 20% seen once.

The origin of this receptor is a woman aged 45-59 years with Graves' hyperthyroidism. Sequenced sample: blood. The rearrangement links TRBV11-2 to TRBJ1-1, with D hard to call. This CDR3 is CASSRKSANTEAFF. The CDR3, as DNA: TGTGCCAGCAGCCGAAAATCCGCGAACACTGAAGCTTTCTTT. The full variable domain, in which reference TRBV11-2 and TRBJ1-1 provide the parts outside the CDR3, is EAGVAQSPRYKIIEKRQSVAFWCNPISGHATLYWYQQILGQGPKLLIQFQNNGVVDDSQLPKDRFSAERLKGVDSTLKIQPAKLEDSAVYLCASSRKSANTEAFFGQGTRLTVV.